This TCR beta chain was sequenced in a study of blood T cell repertoires in COVID-19. About the research overall: Sources were T cells, B-cell-depleted T cells, or PBMCs; the material itself was cDNA or gDNA.

Ages ranged from about 18 to 89 years, with residence in 24 US areas. Authors' analysis steps: Amplification from reference gene primers served as the basis for estimated nucleated cell counts. Sequencing was performed with immunoSEQ multiplex PCR; in TCRdb, only in-frame clones are kept and a portion is missing. V and J calls and clone size are given by that table; D and trimming were obtained from the DNA. The sample shows roughly 420,000 clones, roughly 90% of them seen only once. V was pared by 6 bases and J by 5 bases, with 7 bases of the junction left unmatched. The germline V gene has CDR1 ENHRY and CDR2 SYGVKD. CDR3 length equals 14 residues.

Sequencing input: PBMCs or T cells enriched from blood (not recorded which). This TCR came from a woman aged 25-40 years with acute COVID-19. This rearrangement joins TRBV10-3 to TRBJ1-1, with 9 bases matching TRBD1. The CDR3 nucleotides are TGTGCCATCAGCCCCGACAGGGGGGGGACTGAAGCTTTCTTT. It encodes CAISPDRGGTEAFF.